These T cell receptor beta chains were read from a single sample in a study of blood T cell repertoires in COVID-19. The table came from immunoSEQ multiplex PCR; TCRdb's copy has only in-frame clones and leaves some out. The sample consists of 200,000 to 250,000 clones, around 86% of them appearing once. Sequencing was carried out using peripheral blood. The receptors were gathered from a man in his sixties who had recovered from COVID-19. Each CDR3 is given with its conserved first and last residue. D genes are given only for firm matches. Clone size, where shown, is once, few, many, or a class for clones that have expanded.

cdr3_aa,cdr3_nt,v_call,d_call,j_call,clone_size
CARSFLAGGTDTQYF,TGTGCCAGAAGCTTTTTAGCGGGGGGCACAGATACGCAGTATTTT,TRBV7-5,NA,TRBJ2-3,once
CASSREYQETQYF,TGCGCCAGCAGTCGGGAGTACCAAGAGACCCAGTACTTC,TRBV5-1,NA,TRBJ2-5,NA
CASSRPPGGGDQETQYF,TGTGCCAGCAGCCGCCCCCCTGGCGGGGGGGACCAAGAGACCCAGTACTTC,TRBV3-1/TRBV3-2,TRBD2,TRBJ2-5,NA
CASSIFGGKASEQYF,TGTGCCAGTAGTATTTTCGGCGGGAAGGCCTCCGAGCAGTACTTC,TRBV19,NA,TRBJ2-7,NA
CASSERGQPQHF,TGTGCCAGCAGTGAAAGGGGTCAGCCCCAGCATTTT,TRBV6-1,NA,TRBJ1-5,few
CASSTPGTGVTGELFF,TGTGCCAGTAGTACGCCCGGGACAGGGGTTACCGGGGAGCTGTTTTTT,TRBV19,TRBD1,TRBJ2-2,NA
CASSLEGTGGLEQYF,TGTGCCAGCAGCTTAGAAGGGACAGGGGGTCTCGAGCAGTACTTC,TRBV7-9,TRBD1,TRBJ2-7,NA
CASSIRAGGVVEQYF,TGTGCCAGTAGTATAAGGGCGGGTGGAGTGGTCGAGCAGTACTTC,TRBV19,NA,TRBJ2-7,NA
CASSLARAADYGYTF,TGTGCCAGCAGCTTGGCGCGGGCGGCTGACTATGGCTACACCTTC,TRBV5-8,NA,TRBJ1-2,NA
CASSQDRQNVTPLHF,TGTGCCAGCTCGCAGGACAGGCAAAATGTGACACCCCTCCACTTT,TRBV18,TRBD1,TRBJ1-6,NA
CASSPSGQGFGAEAFF,TGTGCCAGCTCACCGTCAGGACAGGGTTTTGGAGCTGAAGCTTTCTTT,TRBV18,TRBD1,TRBJ1-1,NA
CASSVAGGPPDTQYF,TGTGCCAGCAGTGTAGCGGGGGGGCCACCAGATACGCAGTATTTT,TRBV2,TRBD2,TRBJ2-3,NA